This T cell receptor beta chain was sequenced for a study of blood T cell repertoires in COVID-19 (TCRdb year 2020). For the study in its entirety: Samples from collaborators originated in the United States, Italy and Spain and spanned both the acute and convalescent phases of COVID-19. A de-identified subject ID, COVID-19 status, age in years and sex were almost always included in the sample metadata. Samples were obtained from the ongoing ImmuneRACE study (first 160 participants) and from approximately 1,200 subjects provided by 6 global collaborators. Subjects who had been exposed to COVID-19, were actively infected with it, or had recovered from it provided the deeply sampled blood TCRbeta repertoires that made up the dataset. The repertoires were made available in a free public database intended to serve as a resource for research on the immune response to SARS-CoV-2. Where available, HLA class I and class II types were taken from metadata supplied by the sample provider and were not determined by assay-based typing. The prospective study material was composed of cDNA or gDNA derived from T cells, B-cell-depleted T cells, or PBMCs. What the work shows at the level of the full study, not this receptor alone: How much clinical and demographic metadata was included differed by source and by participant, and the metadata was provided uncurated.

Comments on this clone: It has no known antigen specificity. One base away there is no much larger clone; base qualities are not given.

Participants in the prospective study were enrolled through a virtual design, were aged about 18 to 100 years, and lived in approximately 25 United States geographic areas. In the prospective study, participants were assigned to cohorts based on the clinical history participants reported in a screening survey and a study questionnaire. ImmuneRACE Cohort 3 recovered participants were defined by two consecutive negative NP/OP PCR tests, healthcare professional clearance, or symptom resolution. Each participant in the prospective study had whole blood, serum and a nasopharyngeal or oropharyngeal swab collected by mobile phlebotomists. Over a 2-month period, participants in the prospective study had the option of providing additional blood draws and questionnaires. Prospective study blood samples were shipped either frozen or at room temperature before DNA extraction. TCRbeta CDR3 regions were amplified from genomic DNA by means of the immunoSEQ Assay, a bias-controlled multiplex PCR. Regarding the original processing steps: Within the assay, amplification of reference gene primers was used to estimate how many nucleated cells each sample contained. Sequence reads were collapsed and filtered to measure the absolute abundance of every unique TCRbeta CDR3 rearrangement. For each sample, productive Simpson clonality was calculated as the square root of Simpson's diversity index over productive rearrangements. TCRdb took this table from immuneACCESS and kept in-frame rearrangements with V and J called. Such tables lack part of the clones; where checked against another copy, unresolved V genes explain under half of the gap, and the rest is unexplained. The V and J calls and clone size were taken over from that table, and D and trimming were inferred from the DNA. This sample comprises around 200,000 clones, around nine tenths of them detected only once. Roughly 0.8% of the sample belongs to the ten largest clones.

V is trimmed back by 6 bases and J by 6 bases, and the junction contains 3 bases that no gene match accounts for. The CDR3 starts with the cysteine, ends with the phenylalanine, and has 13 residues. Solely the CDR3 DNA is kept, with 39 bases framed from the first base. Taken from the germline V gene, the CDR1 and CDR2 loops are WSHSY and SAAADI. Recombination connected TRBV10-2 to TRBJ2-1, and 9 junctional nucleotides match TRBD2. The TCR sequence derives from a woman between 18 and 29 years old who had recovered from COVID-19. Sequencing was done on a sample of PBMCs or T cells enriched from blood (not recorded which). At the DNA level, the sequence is TGCGCCAGCAGGGGGACTAGCATCAATGAGCAGTTCTTC. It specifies CASRGTSINEQFF.